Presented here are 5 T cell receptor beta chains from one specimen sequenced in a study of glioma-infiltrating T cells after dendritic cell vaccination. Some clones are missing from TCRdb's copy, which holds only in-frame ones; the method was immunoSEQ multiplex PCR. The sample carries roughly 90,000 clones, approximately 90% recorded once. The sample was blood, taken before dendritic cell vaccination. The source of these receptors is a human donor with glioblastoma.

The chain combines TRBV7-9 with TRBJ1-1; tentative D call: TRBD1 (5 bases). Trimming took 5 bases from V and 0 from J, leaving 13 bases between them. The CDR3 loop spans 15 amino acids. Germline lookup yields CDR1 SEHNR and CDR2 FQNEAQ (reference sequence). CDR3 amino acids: CASSPNSGVNTEAFF. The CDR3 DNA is TGTGCCAGCAGCCCCAACTCGGGGGTGAACACTGAAGCTTTCTTT.

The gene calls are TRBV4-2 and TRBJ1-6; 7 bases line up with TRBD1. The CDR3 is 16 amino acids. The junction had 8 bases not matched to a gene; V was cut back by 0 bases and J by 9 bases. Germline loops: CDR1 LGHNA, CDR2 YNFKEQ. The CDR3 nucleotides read TGTGCCAGCAGCCAAGATGTCACAGGGGAGGCTTCACCCCTCCACTTT. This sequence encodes CASSQDVTGEASPLHF.

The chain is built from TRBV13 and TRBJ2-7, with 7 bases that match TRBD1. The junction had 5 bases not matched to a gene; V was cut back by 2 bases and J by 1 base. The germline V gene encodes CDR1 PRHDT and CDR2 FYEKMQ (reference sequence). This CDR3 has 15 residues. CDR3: CASSLKGARSYEQYF. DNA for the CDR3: TGTGCCAGCAGCTTAAAGGGGGCAAGGTCCTACGAGCAGTACTTC.

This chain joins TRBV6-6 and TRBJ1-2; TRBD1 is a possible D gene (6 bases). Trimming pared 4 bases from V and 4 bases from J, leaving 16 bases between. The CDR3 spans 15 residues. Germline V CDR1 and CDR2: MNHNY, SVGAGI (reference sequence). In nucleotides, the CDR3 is TGTGCCAGCAGTTTGGCCAACAGGGAGAGCTATGGCTACACCTTC. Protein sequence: CASSLANRESYGYTF.

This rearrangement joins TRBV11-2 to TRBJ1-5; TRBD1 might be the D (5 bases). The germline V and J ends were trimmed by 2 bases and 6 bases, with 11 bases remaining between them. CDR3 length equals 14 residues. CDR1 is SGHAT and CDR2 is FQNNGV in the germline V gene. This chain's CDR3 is CASSLYGGFQPQHF. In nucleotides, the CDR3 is TGTGCCAGCAGCTTATACGGGGGATTTCAGCCCCAGCATTTT.